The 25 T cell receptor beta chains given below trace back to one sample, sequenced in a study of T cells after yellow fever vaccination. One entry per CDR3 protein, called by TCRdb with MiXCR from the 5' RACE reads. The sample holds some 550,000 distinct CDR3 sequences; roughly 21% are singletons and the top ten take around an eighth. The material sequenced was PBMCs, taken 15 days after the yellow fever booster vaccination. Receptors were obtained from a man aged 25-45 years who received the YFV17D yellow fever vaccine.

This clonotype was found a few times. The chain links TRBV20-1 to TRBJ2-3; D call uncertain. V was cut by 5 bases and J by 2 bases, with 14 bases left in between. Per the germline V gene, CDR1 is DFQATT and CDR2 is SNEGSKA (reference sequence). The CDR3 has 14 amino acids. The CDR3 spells CSAPATWDTDTQYF. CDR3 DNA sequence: TGCAGTGCTCCGGCGACCTGGGACACAGATACGCAGTATTTT.

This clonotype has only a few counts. CDR3 region: CASSRDVGDSSYEQYF. The CDR3 region has the DNA TGTGCCAGCAGTCGTGACGTAGGGGACAGCTCCTACGAGCAGTACTTC. The chain links TRBV7-9 to TRBJ2-7; 7 positions agree with TRBD1. This CDR3 is 16 amino acids long. CDR1 is SEHNR and CDR2 is FQNEAQ in the germline V gene (reference sequence). V gave up 6 bases and J gave up 0 bases; unmatched junction bases: 11.

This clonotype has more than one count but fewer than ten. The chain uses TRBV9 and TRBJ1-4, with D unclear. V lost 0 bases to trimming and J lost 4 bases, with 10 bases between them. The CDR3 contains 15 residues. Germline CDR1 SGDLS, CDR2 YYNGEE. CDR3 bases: TGTGCCAGCAGCGTAGGGACGGCCTATAATGAAAAACTGTTTTTT. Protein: CASSVGTAYNEKLFF.

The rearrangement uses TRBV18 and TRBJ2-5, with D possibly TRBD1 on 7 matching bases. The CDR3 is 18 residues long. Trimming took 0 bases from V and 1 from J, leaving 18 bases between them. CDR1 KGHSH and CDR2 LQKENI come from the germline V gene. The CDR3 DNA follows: TGTGCCAGCTCACCACCGAAGCGGAGGGGGCACTTCCAAGAGACCCAGTACTTC. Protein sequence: CASSPPKRRGHFQETQYF.

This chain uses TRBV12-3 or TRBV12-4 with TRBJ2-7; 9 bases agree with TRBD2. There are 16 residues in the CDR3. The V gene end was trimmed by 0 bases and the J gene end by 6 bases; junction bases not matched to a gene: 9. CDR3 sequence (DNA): TGTGCCAGCAGTTTAGCGGGGCGGGAGGGCCGGCTCGAGCAGTACTTC. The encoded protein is CASSLAGREGRLEQYF.

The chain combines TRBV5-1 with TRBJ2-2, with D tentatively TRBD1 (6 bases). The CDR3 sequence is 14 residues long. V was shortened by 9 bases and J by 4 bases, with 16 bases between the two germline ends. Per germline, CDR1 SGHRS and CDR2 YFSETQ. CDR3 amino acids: CATSLQGSTGELFF. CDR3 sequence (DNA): TGCGCCACCTCGCTGCAGGGGAGCACCGGGGAGCTGTTTTTT.

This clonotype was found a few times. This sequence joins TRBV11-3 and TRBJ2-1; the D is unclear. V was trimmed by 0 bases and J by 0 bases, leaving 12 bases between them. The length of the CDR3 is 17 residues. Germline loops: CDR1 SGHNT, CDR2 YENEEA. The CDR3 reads CASSLDPPGGSYNEQFF. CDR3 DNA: TGTGCCAGCAGCTTAGATCCCCCGGGCGGCTCCTACAATGAGCAGTTCTTC.

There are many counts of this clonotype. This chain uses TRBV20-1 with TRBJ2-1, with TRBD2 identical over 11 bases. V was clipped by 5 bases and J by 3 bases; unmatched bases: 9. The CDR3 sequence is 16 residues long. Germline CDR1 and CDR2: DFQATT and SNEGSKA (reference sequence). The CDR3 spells CSAEGGLADIYNEQFF. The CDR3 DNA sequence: TGCAGTGCTGAAGGGGGACTAGCGGACATCTACAATGAGCAGTTCTTC.

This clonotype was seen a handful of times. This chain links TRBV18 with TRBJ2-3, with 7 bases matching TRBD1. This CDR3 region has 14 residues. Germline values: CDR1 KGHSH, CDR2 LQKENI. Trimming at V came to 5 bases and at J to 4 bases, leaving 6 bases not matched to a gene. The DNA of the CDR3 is TGTGCCAGCTCAACCGACAGGGTTGCAGATACGCAGTATTTT. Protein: CASSTDRVADTQYF.

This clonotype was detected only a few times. The CDR3 is CASSDPGQGGELFF. The CDR3 nucleotides are TGCGCCAGCAGCGACCCGGGACAGGGTGGGGAGCTGTTTTTT. The V gene is TRBV5-1, the J gene TRBJ2-2; 9 bases map to TRBD1. V lost 4 bases and J lost 8; bases outside the gene matches: 6. Germline-derived CDR1 and CDR2 are SGHRS and YFSETQ. The length of the CDR3 is 14 residues.

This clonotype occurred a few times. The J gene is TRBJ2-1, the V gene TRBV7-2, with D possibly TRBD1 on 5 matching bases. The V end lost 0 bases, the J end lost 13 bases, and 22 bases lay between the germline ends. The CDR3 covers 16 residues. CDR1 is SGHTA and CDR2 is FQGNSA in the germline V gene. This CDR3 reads CASSLARVTDSLSQFF. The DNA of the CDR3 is TGTGCCAGCAGCTTAGCGCGCGTGACAGATTCTCTTTCTCAGTTCTTC.

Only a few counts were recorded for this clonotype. In DNA, the CDR3 is TGTGCCCGGGGTAAAGGGTCCGGAGATACGCAGTATTTT. Translating it yields CARGKGSGDTQYF. The V call is TRBV7-9, the J call TRBJ2-3, with D perhaps TRBD2 (5 bases). Deletions cut 11 bases from V and 5 bases from J, with 17 bases between. The germline V gene encodes CDR1 SEHNR and CDR2 FQNEAQ (reference sequence). The CDR3 is 13 amino acids.

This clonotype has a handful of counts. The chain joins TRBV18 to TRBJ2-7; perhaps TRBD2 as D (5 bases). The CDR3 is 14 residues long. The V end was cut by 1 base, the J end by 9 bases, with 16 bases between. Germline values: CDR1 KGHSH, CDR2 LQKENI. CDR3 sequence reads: CASSPLEDGLLQYF. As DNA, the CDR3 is TGTGCCAGCTCACCACTAGAGGACGGACTGCTGCAGTACTTC.

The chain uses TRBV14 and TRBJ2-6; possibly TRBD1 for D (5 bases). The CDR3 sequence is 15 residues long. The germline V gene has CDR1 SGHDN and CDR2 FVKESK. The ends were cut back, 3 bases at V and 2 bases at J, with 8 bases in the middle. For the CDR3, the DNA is TGTGCCAGCAGCCAGTTGGGGCCTGGGGCCAACGTCCTGACTTTC. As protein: CASSQLGPGANVLTF. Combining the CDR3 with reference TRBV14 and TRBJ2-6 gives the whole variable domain EAGVTQFPSHSVIEKGQTVTLRCDPISGHDNLYWYRRVMGKEIKFLLHFVKESKQDESGMPNNRFLAERTGGTYSTLKVQPAELEDSGVYFCASSQLGPGANVLTFGAGSRLTVL.

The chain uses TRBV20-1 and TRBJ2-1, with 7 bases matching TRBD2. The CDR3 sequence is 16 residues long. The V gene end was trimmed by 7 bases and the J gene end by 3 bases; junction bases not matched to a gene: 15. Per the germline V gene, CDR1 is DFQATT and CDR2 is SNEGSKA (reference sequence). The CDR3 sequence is CSVWKEAGTLYNEQFF. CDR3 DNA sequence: TGCAGTGTTTGGAAAGAAGCGGGGACCCTCTACAATGAGCAGTTCTTC.

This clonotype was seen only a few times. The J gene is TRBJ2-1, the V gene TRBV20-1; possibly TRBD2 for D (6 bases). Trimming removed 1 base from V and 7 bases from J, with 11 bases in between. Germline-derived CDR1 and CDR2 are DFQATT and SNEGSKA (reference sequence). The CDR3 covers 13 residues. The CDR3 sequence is CSARGEVANEQFF. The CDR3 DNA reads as TGCAGTGCTAGAGGGGAGGTGGCGAATGAGCAGTTCTTC.

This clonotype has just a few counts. The CDR3 sequence is CASSLMAGNYGYTF. In DNA form, the CDR3 reads TGTGCCAGCAGCTTGATGGCAGGGAACTATGGCTACACCTTC. The chain employs TRBV7-9 and TRBJ1-2; a possible D gene is TRBD1 (5 bases). The CDR3 has 14 residues. Germline V gene sequence: CDR1 SEHNR, CDR2 FQNEAQ (reference sequence). V gave up 3 bases and J gave up 2 bases, with 10 bases separating them.

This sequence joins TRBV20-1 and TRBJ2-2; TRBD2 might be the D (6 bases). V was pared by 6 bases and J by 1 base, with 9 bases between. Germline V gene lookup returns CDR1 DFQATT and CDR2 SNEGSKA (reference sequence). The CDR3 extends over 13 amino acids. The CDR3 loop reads CSAYSGNTGELFF. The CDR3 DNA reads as TGCAGTGCCTATAGCGGGAACACCGGGGAGCTGTTTTTT.

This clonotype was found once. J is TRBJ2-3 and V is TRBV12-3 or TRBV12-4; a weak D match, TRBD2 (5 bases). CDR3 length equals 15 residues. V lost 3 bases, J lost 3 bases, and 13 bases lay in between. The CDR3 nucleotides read TGTGCCAGCAGTTTTGGGGAGCCCCCGACAGATACGCAGTATTTT. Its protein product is CASSFGEPPTDTQYF.

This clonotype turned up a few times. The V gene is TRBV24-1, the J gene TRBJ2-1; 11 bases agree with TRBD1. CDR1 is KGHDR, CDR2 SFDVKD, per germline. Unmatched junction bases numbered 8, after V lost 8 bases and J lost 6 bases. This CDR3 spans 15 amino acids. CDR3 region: CATTSGQGASNEQFF. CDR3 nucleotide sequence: TGTGCCACCACTAGCGGACAGGGGGCCTCCAATGAGCAGTTCTTC.

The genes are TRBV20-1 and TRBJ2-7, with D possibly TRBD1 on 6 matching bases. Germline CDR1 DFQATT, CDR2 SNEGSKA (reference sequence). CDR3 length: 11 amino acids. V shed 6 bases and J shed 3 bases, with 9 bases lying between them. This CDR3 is CSALRGYEQYF. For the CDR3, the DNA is TGCAGTGCCCTCAGGGGCTACGAGCAGTACTTC.

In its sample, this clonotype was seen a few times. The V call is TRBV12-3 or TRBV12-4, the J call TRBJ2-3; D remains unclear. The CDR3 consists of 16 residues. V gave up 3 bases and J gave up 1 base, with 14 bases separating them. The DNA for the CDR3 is TGTGCCAGCAGTTTGATCGGTAGCCTGGGCACAGATACGCAGTATTTT. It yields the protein CASSLIGSLGTDTQYF.

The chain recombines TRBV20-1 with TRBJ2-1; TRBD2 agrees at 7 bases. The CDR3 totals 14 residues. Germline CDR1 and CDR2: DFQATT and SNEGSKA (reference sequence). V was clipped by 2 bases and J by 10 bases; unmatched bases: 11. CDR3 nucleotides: TGCAGTGCTAGAAGCGGGATTCCGTCGGCGGAGCAGTTCTTC. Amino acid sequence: CSARSGIPSAEQFF.

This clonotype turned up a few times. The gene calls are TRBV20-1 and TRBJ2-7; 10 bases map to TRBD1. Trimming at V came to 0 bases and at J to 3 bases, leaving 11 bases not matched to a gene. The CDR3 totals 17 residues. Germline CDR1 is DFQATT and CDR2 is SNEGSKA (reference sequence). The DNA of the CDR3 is TGCAGTGCTAGAGATCTTGTCTCGGGACAGGGGCGCTACGAGCAGTACTTC. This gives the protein CSARDLVSGQGRYEQYF.

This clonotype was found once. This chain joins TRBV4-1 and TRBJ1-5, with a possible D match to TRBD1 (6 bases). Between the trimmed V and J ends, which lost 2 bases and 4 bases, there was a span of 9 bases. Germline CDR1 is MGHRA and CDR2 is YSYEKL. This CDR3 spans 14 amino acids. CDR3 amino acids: CASSQRTVNQPQHF. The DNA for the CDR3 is TGCGCCAGCAGCCAACGGACAGTAAATCAGCCCCAGCATTTT.